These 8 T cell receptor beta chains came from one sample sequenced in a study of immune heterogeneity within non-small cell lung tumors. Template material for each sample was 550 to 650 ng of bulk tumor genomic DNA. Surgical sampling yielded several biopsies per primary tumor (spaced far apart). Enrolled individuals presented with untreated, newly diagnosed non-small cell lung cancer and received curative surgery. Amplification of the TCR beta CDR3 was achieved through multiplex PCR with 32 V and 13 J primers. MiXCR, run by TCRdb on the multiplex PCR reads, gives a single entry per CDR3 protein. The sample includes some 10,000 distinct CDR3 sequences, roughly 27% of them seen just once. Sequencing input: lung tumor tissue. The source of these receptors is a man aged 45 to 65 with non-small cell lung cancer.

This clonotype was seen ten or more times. Written as DNA, the CDR3 is TGTGCCAGCAGCCCTCAGGGGATCACTGAAGCTTTCTTT. It yields the protein CASSPQGITEAFF. J is TRBJ1-1 and V is TRBV3-1, with TRBD1 as a possible D gene (6 bases). The CDR3 length is 13 residues. Deletions cut 4 bases from V and 4 bases from J, with 10 bases between. Germline CDR1 reads LGHDT; CDR2 reads YNNKEL (reference sequence).

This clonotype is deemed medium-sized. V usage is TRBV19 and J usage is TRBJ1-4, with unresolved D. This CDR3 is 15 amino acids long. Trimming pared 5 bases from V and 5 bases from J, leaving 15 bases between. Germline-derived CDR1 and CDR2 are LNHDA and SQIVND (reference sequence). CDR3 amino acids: CASSPGSGENEKLFF. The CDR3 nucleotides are TGTGCCAGTAGTCCGGGCTCAGGAGAAAATGAAAAACTGTTTTTT.

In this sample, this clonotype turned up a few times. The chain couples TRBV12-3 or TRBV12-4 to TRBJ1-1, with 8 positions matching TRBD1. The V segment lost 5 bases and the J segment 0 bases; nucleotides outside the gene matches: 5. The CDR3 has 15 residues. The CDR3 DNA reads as TGTGCCAGCAGTCGACGACAGGGGATGAACACTGAAGCTTTCTTT. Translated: CASSRRQGMNTEAFF.

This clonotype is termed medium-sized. CDR3 loop: CASSDSADNQPQHF. The DNA for the CDR3 is TGTGCCAGCAGTGATTCCGCCGATAATCAGCCCCAGCATTTT. V usage is TRBV6-4 and J usage is TRBJ1-5; the D is unclear. Germline CDR1 and CDR2: MRHNA and SNTAGT. The CDR3 loop spans 14 amino acids. V lost 3 bases to trimming and J lost 4 bases, with 10 bases between them.

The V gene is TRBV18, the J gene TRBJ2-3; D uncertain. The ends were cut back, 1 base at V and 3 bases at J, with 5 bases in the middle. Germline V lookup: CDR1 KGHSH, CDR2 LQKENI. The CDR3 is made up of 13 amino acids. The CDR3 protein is CASSPQGTDTQYF. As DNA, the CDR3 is TGTGCCAGCTCACCACAGGGAACAGATACGCAGTATTTT.

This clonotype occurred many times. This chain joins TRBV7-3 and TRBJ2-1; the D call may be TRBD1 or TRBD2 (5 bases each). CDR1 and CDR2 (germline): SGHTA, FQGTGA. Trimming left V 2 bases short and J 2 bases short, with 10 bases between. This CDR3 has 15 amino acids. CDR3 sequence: CASSLGWGPYNEQFF. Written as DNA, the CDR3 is TGTGCCAGCAGCTTAGGGTGGGGACCCTACAATGAGCAGTTCTTC.

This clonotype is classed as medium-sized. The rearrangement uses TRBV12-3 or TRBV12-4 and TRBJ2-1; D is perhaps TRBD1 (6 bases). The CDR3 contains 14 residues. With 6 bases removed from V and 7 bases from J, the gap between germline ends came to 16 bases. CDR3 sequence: CASSRGRGINEQFF. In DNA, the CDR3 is TGTGCCAGCAGCCGTGGCAGGGGTATTAATGAGCAGTTCTTC.

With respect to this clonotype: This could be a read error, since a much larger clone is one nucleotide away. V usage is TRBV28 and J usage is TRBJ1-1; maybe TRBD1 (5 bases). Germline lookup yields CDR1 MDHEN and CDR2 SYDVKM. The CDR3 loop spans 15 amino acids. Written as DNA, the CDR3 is TGTGCCAGCAGTTTACCGGGACGAATAAACACTGATGCTTTCTTT. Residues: CASSLPGRINTDAFF. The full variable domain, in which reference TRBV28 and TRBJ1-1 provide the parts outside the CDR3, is DVKVTQSSRYLVKRTGEKVFLECVQDMDHENMFWYRQDPGLGLRLIYFSYDVKMKEKGDIPEGYSVSREKKERFSLILESASTNQTSMYLCASSLPGRINTDAFFGQGTRLTVV.